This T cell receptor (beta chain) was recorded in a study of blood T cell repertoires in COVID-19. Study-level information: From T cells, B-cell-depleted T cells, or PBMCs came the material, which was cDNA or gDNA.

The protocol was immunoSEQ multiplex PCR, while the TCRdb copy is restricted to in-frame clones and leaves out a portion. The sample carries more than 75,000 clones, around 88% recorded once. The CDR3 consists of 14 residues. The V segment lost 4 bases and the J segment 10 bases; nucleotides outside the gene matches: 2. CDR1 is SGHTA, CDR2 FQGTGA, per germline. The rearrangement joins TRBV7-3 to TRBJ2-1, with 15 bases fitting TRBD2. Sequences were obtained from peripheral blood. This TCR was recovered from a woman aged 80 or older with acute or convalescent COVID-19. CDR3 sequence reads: CASSSGTSGGEQFF. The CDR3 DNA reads TGTGCCAGCAGCTCCGGGACTAGCGGGGGGGAGCAGTTCTTC.